Listed below are T cell receptor beta chains from one sample, sequenced in a study of T cells in Graves' hyperthyroidism and ophthalmopathy. TCRdb reprocessed the multiplex PCR reads with MiXCR, giving one entry per CDR3 protein. The sample carries hundreds of thousands of distinct CDR3 sequences, around 17% recorded once. The sample was blood. The receptors shown here come from a woman in her late teens or twenties with Graves' hyperthyroidism. Each CDR3 is given with its conserved first and last residue. A D gene is named only where the DNA matches it firmly. Size tells how often a clone was seen (once, few, many) or the class of an expanded clone, and some rows leave it out.

cdr3_length j_call d_call v_call clone_size cdr3_aa cdr3_nt
15 TRBJ1-6 . TRBV2 . CASSPSSGSGSPLHF TGTGCCAGCAGCCCGTCGTCCGGGTCTGGCTCACCCCTCCACTTT
12 TRBJ2-3 TRBD1 TRBV2 many CAPRGRTDTQYF TGTGCTCCAAGGGGGCGCACAGATACGCAGTATTTT
14 TRBJ1-2 . TRBV19 few CASSIASQDYGYTF TGTGCCAGTAGTATTGCGTCGCAGGACTATGGCTACACCTTC
15 TRBJ1-3 . TRBV20-1 . CSARADEASGNTIYF TGCAGTGCTAGAGCAGACGAGGCCTCTGGAAACACCATATATTTT
15 TRBJ2-7 . TRBV9 . CASSVMADAGYEQYF TGTGCCAGCAGCGTTATGGCCGACGCTGGGTACGAGCAGTACTTC
12 TRBJ1-1 TRBD1 TRBV20-1 few CSARWDSLNYFF TGCAGTGCTAGGTGGGACAGCCTTAATTATTTCTTT
16 TRBJ1-1 . TRBV7-2 . CASSDPGPERNTEAFF TGTGCCAGCAGTGACCCGGGACCGGAACGGAACACTGAAGCTTTCTTT
16 TRBJ2-7 TRBD1 TRBV6-1 many CASSEVDGTGDSEQYF TGTGCCAGCAGTGAAGTCGACGGGACAGGGGATTCCGAGCAGTACTTC
13 TRBJ2-7 TRBD2 TRBV2 many CASSEGLVSEQYF TGTGCCAGCAGTGAGGGACTAGTTTCCGAGCAGTACTTC
16 TRBJ2-7 TRBD1 TRBV11-2 many CASRPVTGTGTYEQYF TGTGCCAGCAGGCCTGTCACCGGGACAGGGACCTACGAGCAGTACTTC
14 TRBJ1-1 . TRBV4-3 few CASSQQGDGTEAFF TGCGCCAGCAGCCAACAAGGGGATGGCACTGAAGCTTTCTTT
18 TRBJ2-3 TRBD2 TRBV15 . CATSRAPGLAISTDTQYF TGTGCCACCAGCAGAGCGCCGGGACTAGCGATTAGCACAGATACGCAGTATTTT
15 TRBJ2-7 TRBD2 TRBV27 many CASSQTGTSSYEQYF TGTGCCAGCAGTCAAACCGGGACTAGCTCCTACGAGCAGTACTTC
13 TRBJ2-1 . TRBV19 . CASSTVGAQEQFF TGTGCCAGTAGTACCGTCGGGGCACAAGAGCAGTTCTTC
13 TRBJ2-7 . TRBV20-1 . CSATGLGNYEQYF TGCAGTGCAACGGGACTCGGTAATTACGAGCAGTACTTC
15 TRBJ1-2 . TRBV27 . CASSLLPPTNYGYTF TGTGCCAGCAGTTTATTGCCGCCGACGAACTATGGCTACACCTTC
14 TRBJ1-1 . TRBV2 many CASSFQGRTTEAFF TGTGCCAGCAGCTTCCAGGGCAGGACCACTGAAGCTTTCTTT
14 TRBJ2-5 . TRBV6-5 . CASGYSRGQETQYF TGTGCCAGCGGTTACTCGCGGGGACAAGAGACCCAGTACTTC
14 TRBJ2-7 . TRBV7-9 few CASSLLTGLEEQYF TGTGCCAGCAGCTTACTCACAGGGCTGGAAGAGCAGTACTTC
15 TRBJ2-1 TRBD2 TRBV20-1 . CSARTSESSYNEQFF TGCAGTGCTCGGACTAGCGAGAGCTCCTACAATGAGCAGTTCTTC
14 TRBJ1-2 . TRBV2 medium-sized CASSVEDTNYGYTF TGTGCCAGCAGTGTTGAAGACACCAACTATGGCTACACCTTC
15 TRBJ2-2 TRBD2 TRBV7-2 . CANSLRTSNTGELFF TGTGCCAACAGCCTACGGACTAGCAACACCGGGGAGCTGTTTTTT
16 TRBJ2-7 TRBD1 TRBV19 . CASSLAGTGANYEQYF TGTGCCAGTAGTCTCGCGGGGACAGGGGCCAACTACGAGCAGTACTTC
14 TRBJ2-1 . TRBV12-5 many CASGSVAYGNEQFF TGTGCTAGTGGCTCGGTGGCGTATGGGAATGAGCAGTTCTTC
15 TRBJ2-7 . TRBV28 many CASRPTGIRAYEQYF TGTGCCAGCAGACCCACAGGGATAAGGGCCTACGAGCAGTACTTC
12 TRBJ2-1 . TRBV7-8 many CASSRWYNEQFF TGTGCCAGCAGCCGCTGGTACAATGAGCAGTTCTTC
15 TRBJ2-7 TRBD1 TRBV18 . CASSQPGTVNYEQYF TGTGCCAGCTCCCAACCCGGGACAGTAAACTACGAGCAGTACTTC
16 TRBJ2-7 TRBD1 TRBV7-9 . CASSLATGTGTYEQYF TGTGCCAGCAGCTTAGCAACCGGGACAGGGACCTACGAGCAGTACTTC
14 TRBJ2-1 TRBD1 TRBV6-1 few CASSKRDRSIGQFF TGTGCCAGCAGCAAAAGGGACAGGTCAATTGGGCAGTTCTTC
15 TRBJ2-3 . TRBV9 few CASSVRGGPPDTQYF TGTGCCAGCAGCGTCCGCGGGGGCCCGCCAGATACGCAGTATTTT
17 TRBJ2-1 . TRBV3-1 . CASSQTRAAVDYNEQFF TGTGCCAGCAGCCAGACACGCGCGGCGGTGGATTACAATGAGCAGTTCTTC
12 TRBJ1-5 . TRBV29-1 . CSVEEMGQPQHF TGCAGCGTTGAAGAAATGGGGCAGCCCCAGCATTTT
14 TRBJ2-5 . TRBV29-1 few CSVDAPDLGETQYF TGCAGCGTTGACGCCCCCGATTTGGGAGAGACCCAGTACTTC
16 TRBJ2-2 . TRBV7-3 . CAGSLKPRANTGELFF TGTGCCGGCAGCTTAAAACCTAGGGCGAACACCGGGGAGCTGTTTTTT
12 TRBJ2-1 . TRBV7-9 . CASRSLYNEQFF TGTGCCAGCAGGTCACTGTACAATGAGCAGTTCTTC
14 TRBJ2-7 TRBD1 TRBV20-1 many CSAKAGTGGYEQYF TGCAGTGCTAAAGCCGGGACAGGGGGCTACGAGCAGTACTTC
22 TRBJ2-3 . TRBV11-2 many CASSLLPTRVRQPNSSTDTQYF TGTGCCAGCAGCTTACTCCCTACCCGGGTTCGACAGCCGAACTCTAGCACAGATACGCAGTATTTT
18 TRBJ2-4 TRBD2 TRBV20-1 . CSVLPGTSGRASKNIQYF TGCAGTGTTTTACCGGGGACTAGCGGGAGGGCGTCCAAAAACATTCAGTACTTC
14 TRBJ1-1 . TRBV4-2 many CASSPLWDLTEAFF TGTGCCAGCAGCCCCCTATGGGATCTCACTGAAGCTTTCTTT
17 TRBJ1-4 . TRBV6-1 many CASQTEDGEDGEEKLFF TGTGCCAGCCAAACGGAGGACGGGGAGGACGGGGAGGAGAAACTGTTTTTT